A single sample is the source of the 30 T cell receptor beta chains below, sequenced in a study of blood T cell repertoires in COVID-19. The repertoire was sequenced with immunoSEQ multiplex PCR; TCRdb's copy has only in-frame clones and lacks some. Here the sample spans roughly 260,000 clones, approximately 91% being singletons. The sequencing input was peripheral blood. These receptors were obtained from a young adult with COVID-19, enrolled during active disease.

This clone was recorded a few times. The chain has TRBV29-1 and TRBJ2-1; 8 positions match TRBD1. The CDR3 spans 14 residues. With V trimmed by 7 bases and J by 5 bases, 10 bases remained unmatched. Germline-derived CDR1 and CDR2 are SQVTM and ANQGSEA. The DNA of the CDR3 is TGCAGCGCCCGAGACAGGGGATGGGACAATGAGCAGTTCTTC. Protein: CSARDRGWDNEQFF.

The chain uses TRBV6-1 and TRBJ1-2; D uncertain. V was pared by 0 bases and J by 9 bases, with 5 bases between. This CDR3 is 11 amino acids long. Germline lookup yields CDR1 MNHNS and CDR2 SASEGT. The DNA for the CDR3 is TGTGCCAGCAGTGAAGCACTCAGCTACACCTTC. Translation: CASSEALSYTF.

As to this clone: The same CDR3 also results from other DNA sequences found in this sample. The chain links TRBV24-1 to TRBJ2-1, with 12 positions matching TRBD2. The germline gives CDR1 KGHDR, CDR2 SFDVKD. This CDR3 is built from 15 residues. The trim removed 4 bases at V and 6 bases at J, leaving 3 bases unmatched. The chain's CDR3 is CATSDPGLAGNEQFF. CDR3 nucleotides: TGTGCCACCAGTGACCCGGGACTAGCGGGCAATGAGCAGTTCTTC.

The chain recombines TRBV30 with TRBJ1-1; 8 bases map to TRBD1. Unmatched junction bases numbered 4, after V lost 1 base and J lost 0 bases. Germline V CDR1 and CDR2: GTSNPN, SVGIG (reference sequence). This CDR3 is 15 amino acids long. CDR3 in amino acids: CAWSAQGAMNTEAFF. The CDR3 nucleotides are TGTGCCTGGAGTGCTCAGGGGGCCATGAACACTGAAGCTTTCTTT.

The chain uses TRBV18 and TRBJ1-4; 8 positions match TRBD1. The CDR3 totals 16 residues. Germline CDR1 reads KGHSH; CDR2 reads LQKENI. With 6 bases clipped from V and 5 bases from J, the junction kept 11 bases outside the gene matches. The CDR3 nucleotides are TGTGCCAGCTCTGGAAACCAGGGACAGGAGAATGAAAAACTGTTTTTT. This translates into CASSGNQGQENEKLFF.

CDR3 coding DNA: TGTGCCAGCAGTGAGACAGGGAAGGATTGGACGAACACTGAAGCTTTCTTT. The encoded protein is CASSETGKDWTNTEAFF. The rearrangement links TRBV6-4 to TRBJ1-1, with 7 bases fitting TRBD1. The length of the CDR3 is 17 residues. Germline lookup yields CDR1 MRHNA and CDR2 SNTAGT. The junction had 11 bases not matched to a gene; V was cut back by 3 bases and J by 1 base.

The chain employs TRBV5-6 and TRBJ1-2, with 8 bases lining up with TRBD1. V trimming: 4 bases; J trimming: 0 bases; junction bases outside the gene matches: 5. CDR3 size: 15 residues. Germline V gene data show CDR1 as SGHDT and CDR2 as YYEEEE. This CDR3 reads CASSTTGGSNYGYTF. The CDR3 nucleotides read TGTGCCAGCAGCACCACAGGGGGATCTAACTATGGCTACACCTTC.

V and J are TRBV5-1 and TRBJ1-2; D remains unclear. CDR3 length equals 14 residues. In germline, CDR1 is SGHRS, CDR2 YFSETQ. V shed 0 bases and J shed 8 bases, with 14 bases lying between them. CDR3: CASSLGYSPRGYTF. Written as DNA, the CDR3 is TGCGCCAGCAGCTTGGGATACTCTCCTCGGGGCTACACCTTC.

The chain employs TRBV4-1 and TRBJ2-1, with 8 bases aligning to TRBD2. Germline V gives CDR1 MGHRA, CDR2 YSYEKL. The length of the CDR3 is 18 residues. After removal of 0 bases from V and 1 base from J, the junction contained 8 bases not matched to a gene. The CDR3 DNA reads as TGCGCCAGCAGCCAAGAAATGCCGGGACTAGGGTCCTACAATGAGCAGTTCTTC. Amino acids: CASSQEMPGLGSYNEQFF.

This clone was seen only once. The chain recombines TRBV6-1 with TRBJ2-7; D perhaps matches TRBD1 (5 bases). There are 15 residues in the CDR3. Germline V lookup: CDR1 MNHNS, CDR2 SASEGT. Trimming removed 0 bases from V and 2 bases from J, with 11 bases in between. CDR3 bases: TGTGCCAGCAGTGAAGCACAGGCCCTTACCTACGAGCAGTACTTC. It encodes CASSEAQALTYEQYF.

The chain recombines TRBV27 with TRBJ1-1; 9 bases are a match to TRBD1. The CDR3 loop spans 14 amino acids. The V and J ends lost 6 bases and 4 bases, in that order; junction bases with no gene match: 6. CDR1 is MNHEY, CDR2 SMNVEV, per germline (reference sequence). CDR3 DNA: TGTGCCAGCAGGGAGGGACAGGGATTCACTGAAGCTTTCTTT. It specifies CASREGQGFTEAFF.

The CDR3 is CASSLGGSYSNQPQHF. CDR3 nucleotide sequence: TGTGCCAGCAGCTTAGGGGGCAGCTATAGCAATCAGCCCCAGCATTTT. The V gene is TRBV7-2, the J gene TRBJ1-5, with D perhaps matching TRBD1 (5 bases). Looked up from germline, CDR1 is SGHTA and CDR2 is FQGNSA. Trimming removed 1 base from V and 0 bases from J, with 10 bases in between. The CDR3 extends over 16 amino acids.

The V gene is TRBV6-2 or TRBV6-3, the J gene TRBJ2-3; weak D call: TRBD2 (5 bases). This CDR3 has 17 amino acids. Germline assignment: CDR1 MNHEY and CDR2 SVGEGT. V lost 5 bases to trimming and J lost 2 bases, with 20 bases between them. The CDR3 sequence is CASSTRSTIPITDTQYF. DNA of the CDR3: TGTGCCAGCAGTACCCGGTCGACTATTCCCATCACAGATACGCAGTATTTT.

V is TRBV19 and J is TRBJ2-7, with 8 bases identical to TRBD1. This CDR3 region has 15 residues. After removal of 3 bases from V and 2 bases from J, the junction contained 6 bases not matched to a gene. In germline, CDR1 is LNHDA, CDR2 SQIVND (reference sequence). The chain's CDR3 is CASSIGQGLTYEQYF. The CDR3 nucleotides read TGTGCCAGTAGTATCGGACAGGGCCTCACCTACGAGCAGTACTTC.

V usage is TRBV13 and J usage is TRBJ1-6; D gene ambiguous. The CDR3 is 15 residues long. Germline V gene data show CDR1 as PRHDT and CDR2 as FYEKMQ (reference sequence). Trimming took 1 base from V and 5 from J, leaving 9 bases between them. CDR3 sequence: CASSLERSNNSPLHF. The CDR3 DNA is TGTGCCAGCAGCTTAGAACGGAGCAATAATTCACCCCTCCACTTT.

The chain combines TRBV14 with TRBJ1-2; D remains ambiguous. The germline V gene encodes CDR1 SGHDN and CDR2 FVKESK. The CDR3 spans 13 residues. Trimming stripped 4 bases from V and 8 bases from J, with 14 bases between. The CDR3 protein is CASSPGGYVGYTF. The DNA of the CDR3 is TGTGCCAGCAGCCCGGGAGGCTATGTAGGCTACACCTTC.

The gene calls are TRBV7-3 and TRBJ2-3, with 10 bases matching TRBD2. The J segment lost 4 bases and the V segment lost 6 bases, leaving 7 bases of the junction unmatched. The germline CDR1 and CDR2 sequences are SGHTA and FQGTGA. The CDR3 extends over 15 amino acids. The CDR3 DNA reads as TGTGCCAGCAGTTTCGGGACTAGCGACGCAGATACGCAGTATTTT. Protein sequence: CASSFGTSDADTQYF.

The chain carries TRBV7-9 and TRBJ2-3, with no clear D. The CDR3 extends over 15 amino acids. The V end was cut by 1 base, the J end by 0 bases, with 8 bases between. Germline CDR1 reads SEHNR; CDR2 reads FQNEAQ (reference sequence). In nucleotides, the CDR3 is TGTGCCAGCAGCTTAGACCCCGGGAGCACAGATACGCAGTATTTT. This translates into CASSLDPGSTDTQYF.

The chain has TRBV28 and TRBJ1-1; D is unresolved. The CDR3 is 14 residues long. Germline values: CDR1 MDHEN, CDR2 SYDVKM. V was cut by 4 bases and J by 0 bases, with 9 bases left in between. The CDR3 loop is CASSSITVNTEAFF. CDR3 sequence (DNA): TGTGCCAGCAGTTCGATCACAGTGAACACTGAAGCTTTCTTT.

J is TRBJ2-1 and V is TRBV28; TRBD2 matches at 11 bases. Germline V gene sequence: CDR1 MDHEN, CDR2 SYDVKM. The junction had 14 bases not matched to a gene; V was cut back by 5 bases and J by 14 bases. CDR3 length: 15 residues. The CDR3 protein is CASSPNSGRAWSEFF. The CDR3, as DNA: TGTGCCAGCAGTCCGAATAGCGGGAGGGCCTGGAGTGAGTTCTTC.

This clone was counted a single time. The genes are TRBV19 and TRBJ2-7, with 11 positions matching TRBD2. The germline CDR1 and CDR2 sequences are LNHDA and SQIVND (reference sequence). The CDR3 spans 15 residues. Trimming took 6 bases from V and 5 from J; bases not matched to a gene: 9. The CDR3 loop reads CASRSFSGRADEQYF. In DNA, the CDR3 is TGTGCCAGTAGATCTTTTAGCGGGAGGGCCGACGAGCAGTACTTC.

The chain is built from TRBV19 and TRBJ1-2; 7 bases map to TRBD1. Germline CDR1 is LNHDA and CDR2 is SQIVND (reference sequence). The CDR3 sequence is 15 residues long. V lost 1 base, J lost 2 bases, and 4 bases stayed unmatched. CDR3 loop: CASSIGGTENYGYTF. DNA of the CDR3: TGTGCCAGTAGTATAGGAGGGACAGAGAACTATGGCTACACCTTC.

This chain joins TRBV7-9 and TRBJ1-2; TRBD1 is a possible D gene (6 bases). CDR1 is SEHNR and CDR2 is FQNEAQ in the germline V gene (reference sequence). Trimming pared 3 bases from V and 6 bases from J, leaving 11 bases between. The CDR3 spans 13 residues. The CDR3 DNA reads TGTGCCAGCAGCTTGGGCCGGACAGATGGCTACACCTTC. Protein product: CASSLGRTDGYTF.

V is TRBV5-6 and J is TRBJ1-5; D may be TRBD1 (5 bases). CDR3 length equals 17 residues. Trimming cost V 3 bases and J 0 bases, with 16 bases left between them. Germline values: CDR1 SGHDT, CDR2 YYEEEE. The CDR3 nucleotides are TGTGCCAGCAGCTCAAGGGGTCTAGACAGTAGCAATCAGCCCCAGCATTTT. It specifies CASSSRGLDSSNQPQHF. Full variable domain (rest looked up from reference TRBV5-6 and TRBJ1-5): DAGVTQSPTHLIKTRGQQVTLRCSPKSGHDTVSWYQQALGQGPQFIFQYYEEEERQRGNFPDRFSGHQFPNYSSELNVNALLLGDSALYLCASSSRGLDSSNQPQHFGDGTRLSIL.

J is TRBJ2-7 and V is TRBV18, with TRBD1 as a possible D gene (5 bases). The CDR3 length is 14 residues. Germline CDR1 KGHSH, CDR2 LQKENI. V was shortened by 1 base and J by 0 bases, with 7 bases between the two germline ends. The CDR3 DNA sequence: TGTGCCAGCTCACCACAAGGGGACTCCTACGAGCAGTACTTC. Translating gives CASSPQGDSYEQYF.

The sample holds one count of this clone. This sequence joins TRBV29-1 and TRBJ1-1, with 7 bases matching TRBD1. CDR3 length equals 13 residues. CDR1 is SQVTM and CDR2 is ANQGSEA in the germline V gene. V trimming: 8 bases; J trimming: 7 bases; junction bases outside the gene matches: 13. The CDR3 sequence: CSSGHSGTVEAFF. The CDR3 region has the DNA TGCAGCTCAGGGCACTCCGGGACAGTTGAAGCTTTCTTT.

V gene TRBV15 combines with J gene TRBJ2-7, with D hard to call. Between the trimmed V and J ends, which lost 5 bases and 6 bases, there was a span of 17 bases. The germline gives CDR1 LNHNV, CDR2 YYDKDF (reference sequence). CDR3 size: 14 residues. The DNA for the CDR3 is TGTGCCACCAGCGTGGCTGGGCAGCTCTTCGAGCAGTACTTC. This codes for CATSVAGQLFEQYF. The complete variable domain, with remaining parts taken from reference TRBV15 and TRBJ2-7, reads DAMVIQNPRYQVTQFGKPVTLSCSQTLNHNVMYWYQQKSSQAPKLLFHYYDKDFNNEADTPDNFQSRRPNTSFCFLDIRSPGLGDTAMYLCATSVAGQLFEQYFGPGTRLTVT.

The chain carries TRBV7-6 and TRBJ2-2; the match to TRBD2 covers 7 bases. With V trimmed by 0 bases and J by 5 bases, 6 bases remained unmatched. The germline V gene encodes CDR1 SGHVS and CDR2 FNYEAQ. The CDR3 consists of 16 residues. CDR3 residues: CASSLAPAGVTGELFF. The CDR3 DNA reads TGTGCCAGCAGCTTAGCGCCGGCGGGAGTAACCGGGGAGCTGTTTTTT.

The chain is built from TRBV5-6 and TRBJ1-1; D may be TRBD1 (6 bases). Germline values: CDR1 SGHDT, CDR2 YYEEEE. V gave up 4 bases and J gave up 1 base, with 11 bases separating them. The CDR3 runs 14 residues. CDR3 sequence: CASSKWTENTEAFF. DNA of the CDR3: TGTGCCAGCAGCAAATGGACAGAGAACACTGAAGCTTTCTTT.

CDR3 nucleotides: TGTGCCAGCAGTTGGGGACAGAGCTCCTACGAGCAGTACTTC. It codes for CASSWGQSSYEQYF. The rearrangement joins TRBV7-2 to TRBJ2-7, with 7 bases lining up with TRBD1. The CDR3 has 14 residues. V lost 6 bases and J lost 0; bases outside the gene matches: 5. The germline gives CDR1 SGHTA, CDR2 FQGNSA.